Shown below are 20 T cell receptor beta chains from a single sample sequenced in a study of high-grade serous ovarian cancer treatment subgroups. Tumor samples were taken before definitive surgery or chemotherapy. Assay: immunoSEQ multiplex PCR; the TCRdb copy retains only in-frame clones and omits some. The sample records 6,000 to 7,000 clones, more than 70% being singletons. The material sequenced was tumor tissue. The receptors stem from a human donor with high-grade serous ovarian cancer.

This clone was counted only a few times. V and J are TRBV9 and TRBJ1-6, with 7 positions matching TRBD1. The CDR3 totals 15 residues. Germline V gene data show CDR1 as SGDLS and CDR2 as YYNGEE. J was trimmed by 7 bases and V by 3 bases; bases with no gene match: 7. The CDR3 coding sequence is TGTGCCAGCAGCGAAACAGGGGAGAAGAATTCACCCCTCCACTTT. It is translated as CASSETGEKNSPLHF.

This chain joins TRBV7-2 and TRBJ2-1, with D uncertain. Trimming stripped 5 bases from V and 8 bases from J, with 13 bases between. Germline assignment: CDR1 SGHTA and CDR2 FQGNSA. The CDR3 length is 13 residues. The CDR3 nucleotides are TGTGCCAGCAGCCGTATGTTTAGTGATGAGCAGTTCTTC. Translation: CASSRMFSDEQFF.

The chain combines TRBV28 with TRBJ2-7, with D perhaps assigned TRBD1 or TRBD2 (5 bases each). The V end was cut by 5 bases, the J end by 5 bases, with 10 bases between. This CDR3 has 12 residues. Germline values: CDR1 MDHEN, CDR2 SYDVKM. The CDR3 here is CASSPPGHEQYF. The DNA of the CDR3 is TGTGCCAGCAGTCCCCCGGGGCACGAGCAGTACTTC.

The rearrangement joins TRBV18 to TRBJ2-5, with D perhaps TRBD1 (5 bases). From germline, CDR1 is KGHSH and CDR2 LQKENI. The germline V and J ends were trimmed by 0 bases and 5 bases, with 10 bases remaining between them. CDR3 length: 14 amino acids. CDR3 protein: CASSPPARAETQYF. The CDR3 region has the DNA TGTGCCAGCTCACCACCAGCCAGGGCCGAGACCCAGTACTTC.

The J gene is TRBJ2-7, the V gene TRBV7-9, with D maybe TRBD2 (5 bases). Germline CDR1 SEHNR, CDR2 FQNEAQ (reference sequence). Trimming took 2 bases from V and 6 from J, leaving 14 bases between them. This CDR3 spans 14 amino acids. The CDR3 protein is CASSLSNNRGEQYF. CDR3 DNA: TGTGCCAGCAGCTTATCAAACAATCGGGGCGAGCAGTACTTC.

The genes are TRBV14 and TRBJ2-7; a possible D gene is TRBD1 (5 bases). The CDR3 covers 13 residues. Per germline, CDR1 SGHDN and CDR2 FVKESK. V lost 1 base to trimming and J lost 4 bases, with 8 bases between them. CDR3 in DNA: TGTGCCAGCAGCCAAGGTCAGGGATACGAGCAGTACTTC. Amino acid sequence: CASSQGQGYEQYF.

This rearrangement joins TRBV4-2 to TRBJ1-5, with D perhaps TRBD1 (5 bases). This CDR3 spans 17 amino acids. Germline-derived CDR1 and CDR2 are LGHNA and YNFKEQ. V lost 1 base and J 5 bases, leaving 18 bases between the germline ends. This chain's CDR3 is CASSQGGGGVADQPQHF. The CDR3 coding sequence is TGTGCCAGCAGCCAAGGTGGTGGAGGGGTGGCGGATCAGCCCCAGCATTTT.

The genes are TRBV6-5 and TRBJ1-2; TRBD1 aligns across 7 bases. Germline trimming cut 6 bases from V and 7 bases from J; bases unmatched to any gene: 11. Germline loops: CDR1 MNHEY, CDR2 SVGAGI. CDR3 length: 14 amino acids. The CDR3 nucleotides are TGTGCCAGCAGCCCCCAGGGGGGGGCGAGTGGCTACACCTTC. This encodes CASSPQGGASGYTF.

V gene TRBV5-1 combines with J gene TRBJ2-4; 12 bases are a match to TRBD2. The CDR3 contains 15 residues. Losses at the gene ends were 4 bases for V and 7 bases for J; bases not matched to a gene: 6. Germline V CDR1 and CDR2: SGHRS, YFSETQ. CDR3 bases: TGCGCCAGCAGCCCGACTAGCGGGAGAGGGAACATTCAGTACTTC. It is translated as CASSPTSGRGNIQYF.

This clone was seen a few times. This sequence joins TRBV6-1 and TRBJ1-1; no clear D gene. This CDR3 contains 12 residues. The V and J ends lost 5 bases and 7 bases respectively, with 11 bases between them. Germline V lookup: CDR1 MNHNS, CDR2 SASEGT. CDR3 coding DNA: TGTGCCAGCAGTTTACGCAGTTTTGAAGCTTTCTTT. Translation gives CASSLRSFEAFF.

The genes are TRBV13 and TRBJ1-3, with unresolved D. The germline gives CDR1 PRHDT, CDR2 FYEKMQ (reference sequence). This CDR3 has 16 amino acids. V was shortened by 1 base and J by 0 bases, with 10 bases between the two germline ends. The CDR3 coding sequence is TGTGCCAGCAGCTTAGAAGCGGGTCGCTCTGGAAACACCATATATTTT. Its translation is CASSLEAGRSGNTIYF.

The J gene is TRBJ2-1, the V gene TRBV7-9; TRBD1 agrees at 9 bases. Per germline, CDR1 SEHNR and CDR2 FQNEAQ (reference sequence). The V gene end was trimmed by 5 bases and the J gene end by 4 bases; junction bases not matched to a gene: 9. CDR3 length: 16 residues. The CDR3, as DNA: TGTGCCAGCAGCCCCACAGGGGGCTCTCAGTACAATGAGCAGTTCTTC. This sequence encodes CASSPTGGSQYNEQFF.

The chain recombines TRBV28 with TRBJ1-4; unclear D gene. V shed 3 bases and J shed 10 bases, with 18 bases lying between them. The CDR3 extends over 15 amino acids. The germline gives CDR1 MDHEN, CDR2 SYDVKM. The CDR3 coding sequence is TGTGCCAGCAGTTTGCCGGGGAGCCGAGCAGGAAAACTGTTTTTT. This sequence encodes CASSLPGSRAGKLFF.

This chain connects TRBV28 to TRBJ1-2; D ambiguous. The V and J ends lost 8 bases and 8 bases respectively, with 21 bases between them. Germline V gene lookup returns CDR1 MDHEN and CDR2 SYDVKM. The CDR3 is made up of 14 amino acids. In DNA form, the CDR3 reads TGTGCCAGCGGAGCGGTCAGGAGGGTCGGGGGCTACACCTTC. Amino acid sequence: CASGAVRRVGGYTF.

The rearrangement uses TRBV2 and TRBJ1-5, with a tentative D call TRBD1 (6 bases). CDR3 size: 13 residues. Germline V gene data show CDR1 as SNHLY and CDR2 as FYNNEI. Trimming cost V 10 bases and J 7 bases, with 17 bases left between them. The CDR3 nucleotides are TGTGCCACCAGGGGTAGGGATGGGCAGCCCCAGCATTTT. Its translation is CATRGRDGQPQHF.

The rearrangement links TRBV13 to TRBJ2-7; 11 nucleotides line up with TRBD2. Germline V gene sequence: CDR1 PRHDT, CDR2 FYEKMQ (reference sequence). This CDR3 contains 17 residues. V dropped 2 bases and J dropped 5; count of bases not matched to a gene: 11. Here the CDR3 reads CASSLKLAGDGPHEQYF. The CDR3 coding sequence is TGTGCCAGCAGCTTAAAACTAGCGGGAGATGGGCCCCACGAGCAGTACTTC.

Note on this clone: This sample also contains other DNA sequences that code for the same CDR3. This chain uses TRBV27 with TRBJ2-7; 7 positions match TRBD1. CDR1 and CDR2 from the germline V gene are MNHEY and SMNVEV (reference sequence). This CDR3 comprises 13 residues. V was clipped by 2 bases and J by 3 bases; unmatched bases: 1. CDR3 residues: CASSLGQDYEQYF. CDR3 nucleotide sequence: TGTGCCAGCAGTTTAGGACAGGACTACGAGCAGTACTTC.

The chain couples TRBV11-2 to TRBJ2-3; 11 nucleotides align to TRBD2. This CDR3 region has 16 residues. Germline V lookup: CDR1 SGHAT, CDR2 FQNNGV. J lost 5 bases, V lost 3 bases, and 7 bases had no gene match. The DNA for the CDR3 is TGTGCCAGCAGCTTGTTGTCTAGCGGGAGGAAAGATACGCAGTATTTT. Translating gives CASSLLSSGRKDTQYF.

This chain connects TRBV7-9 to TRBJ2-5; 7 bases align to TRBD1. The V gene end was trimmed by 4 bases and the J gene end by 1 base; junction bases not matched to a gene: 6. This CDR3 is 15 amino acids long. Germline-derived CDR1 and CDR2 are SEHNR and FQNEAQ (reference sequence). CDR3 amino acids: CASSSRTGLQETQYF. CDR3 nucleotide sequence: TGTGCCAGCAGCTCCAGGACAGGTCTCCAAGAGACCCAGTACTTC.

The chain links TRBV28 to TRBJ2-2, with no clear D. The ends were cut back, 4 bases at V and 1 base at J, with 16 bases in the middle. Germline assignment: CDR1 MDHEN and CDR2 SYDVKM. The CDR3 is made up of 17 amino acids. CDR3 in DNA: TGTGCCAGCAGTTACAAATCGGCGGACGGGAACACCGGGGAGCTGTTTTTT. Amino acids: CASSYKSADGNTGELFF.